Listed below are T cell receptor beta chains from one sample, sequenced in a study of T cells in tumors after PD-1 blockade. Profiled with immunoSEQ multiplex PCR; TCRdb holds only in-frame clones, not every one. This table has 12,000 or so clones, under 80% appearing once. The input for sequencing was tumor tissue, taken before anti-PD-1 treatment. The receptors were gathered from a human donor with basal cell carcinoma. The CDR3 runs from the conserved cysteine through the conserved F or W. Each record gives: V gene, J gene, clone size, D gene, CDR3 DNA, CDR3 protein. The D gene is left open where the match is weak. Not all rows give a size; the values are once, few, many and, for expanded clones, a class.

V: TRBV6-2/TRBV6-3
J: TRBJ2-7
size: -
D: -
DNA: TGTGCCAGCAGTTACGCTTTGGGTCGGAGGACCCACGAGCAGTACTTC
CDR3: CASSYALGRRTHEQYF

V: TRBV19
J: TRBJ2-4
size: once
D: TRBD1
DNA: TGTGCCAGTAGTATAGAAGGTAGGGGACAGGGGAAAAACATTCAGTACTTC
CDR3: CASSIEGRGQGKNIQYF

V: TRBV1
J: TRBJ2-7
size: -
D: -
DNA: TGCACCAGCGGCCCAGGTGGGACATACTCCTACGAGCAGTACTTC
CDR3: CTSGPGGTYSYEQYF

V: TRBV5-1
J: TRBJ1-6
size: few
D: -
DNA: TGCGCCAGCAGCCCGGACGGAGGGAATTCACCCCTCCACTTT
CDR3: CASSPDGGNSPLHF

V: TRBV28
J: TRBJ2-7
size: few
D: TRBD2
DNA: TGTGCCAGCAGTCTTCATTTGGGAGGGCCTTACGAGCAGTACTTC
CDR3: CASSLHLGGPYEQYF

V: TRBV3-1/TRBV3-2
J: TRBJ1-1
size: few
D: TRBD1
DNA: TGTGCCAGCAGCCCTACAGGGGGCGCGAACACTGAAGCTTTCTTT
CDR3: CASSPTGGANTEAFF

V: TRBV3-1/TRBV3-2
J: TRBJ1-4
size: -
D: -
DNA: TGTGCCAGCAGCCTCTTAGGGGTAAATGAAAAACTGTTTTTT
CDR3: CASSLLGVNEKLFF

V: TRBV20-1
J: TRBJ2-1
size: -
D: -
DNA: TGCAGTGCTAGTAAGGGGAACGAGCAGTTCTTC
CDR3: CSASKGNEQFF

V: TRBV10-3
J: TRBJ1-3
size: -
D: -
DNA: TGTGCCATCAGTGAAATCGAAAAGAGCTCCACCATATATTTT
CDR3: CAISEIEKSSTIYF

V: TRBV3-1/TRBV3-2
J: TRBJ1-1
size: -
D: -
DNA: TGTGCCAGCAGCCCGGGGCGGGGGGCGGACACTGAAGCTTTCTTT
CDR3: CASSPGRGADTEAFF

V: TRBV6-2/TRBV6-3
J: TRBJ2-2
size: few
D: -
DNA: TGTGCCAGCAGTACGGGGACGGGGACCGGGGAGCTGTTTTTT
CDR3: CASSTGTGTGELFF

V: TRBV20-1
J: TRBJ2-7
size: few
D: -
DNA: TGCAGTGCTAGTGGATGGGAGACCTACGAGCAGTACTTC
CDR3: CSASGWETYEQYF

V: TRBV9
J: TRBJ2-3
size: -
D: TRBD2
DNA: TGTGCCAGCAGCGTAAAGGGACTAGCGTTGGATACGCAGTATTTT
CDR3: CASSVKGLALDTQYF

V: TRBV6-1
J: TRBJ2-7
size: -
D: -
DNA: TGTGCCAGCAGTGAAGCTACTATCCCAGGGAGGAACGAGCAGTACTTC
CDR3: CASSEATIPGRNEQYF

V: TRBV7-2
J: TRBJ1-2
size: once
D: TRBD1
DNA: TGTACCAGCAGCCCTGACTCCCCCCCAACAGGGGGCGGGGGCTACACCTTC
CDR3: CTSSPDSPPTGGGGYTF

V: TRBV11-3
J: TRBJ2-7
size: -
D: TRBD2
DNA: TGTGCCAGCAGCACTTTAGCGGGGGGGCCCTACGAGCAGTACTTC
CDR3: CASSTLAGGPYEQYF

V: TRBV6-5
J: TRBJ2-1
size: -
D: TRBD1
DNA: TGTGCCAGCAGTTACTCAAACAGGGGGCCGTACAATGAGCAGTTCTTC
CDR3: CASSYSNRGPYNEQFF

V: TRBV9
J: TRBJ1-1
size: -
D: -
DNA: TGTGCCAGCAGCGTAGGTAACGGGCGTGGAGCTGAAGCTTTCTTT
CDR3: CASSVGNGRGAEAFF

V: TRBV7-2
J: TRBJ2-7
size: -
D: -
DNA: TGTGCCAGCAGGGGGGGCGGGATGGCCAACGAGCAGTACTTC
CDR3: CASRGGGMANEQYF

V: TRBV6-5
J: TRBJ1-2
size: -
D: TRBD1
DNA: TGTGCCAGCAGGCCCTCGGGGACAGGGGTCGGGGGCTACACCTTC
CDR3: CASRPSGTGVGGYTF

V: TRBV2
J: TRBJ2-1
size: -
D: -
DNA: TGTGCCAGCAGTACCCTCTACGCAATTCTTTACAATGAGCAGTTCTTC
CDR3: CASSTLYAILYNEQFF

V: TRBV29-1
J: TRBJ2-7
size: -
D: TRBD1
DNA: TGCAGCGTTGATCCCCCAGGGGGCGGCTACGAGCAGTACTTC
CDR3: CSVDPPGGGYEQYF

V: TRBV5-4
J: TRBJ2-2
size: once
D: TRBD1
DNA: TGTGCCAGCAGCCCACAGGGGGCCTTGAACACCGGGGAGCTGTTTTTT
CDR3: CASSPQGALNTGELFF

V: TRBV11-3
J: TRBJ2-7
size: -
D: TRBD1
DNA: TGTGCCAGCAGCTTAACAGGGACAGGGGGCAAAGAGCAGTACTTC
CDR3: CASSLTGTGGKEQYF

V: TRBV28
J: TRBJ2-7
size: -
D: -
DNA: TGTGCCAGCAGCCCTGGGACGCCCCCCTACGAGCAGTACTTC
CDR3: CASSPGTPPYEQYF

V: TRBV15
J: TRBJ2-2
size: -
D: TRBD2
DNA: TGTGCCACCAGCAGACCCGGGACTAGCGTGACGCGACCTCTTAGAAACACCGGGGAGCTGTTTTTT
CDR3: CATSRPGTSVTRPLRNTGELFF

V: TRBV7-3
J: TRBJ1-2
size: -
D: TRBD1
DNA: TGTGCCAGCAGCACAAACCAGGGAGCAGGGGGTGGCTACACCTTC
CDR3: CASSTNQGAGGGYTF

V: TRBV5-1
J: TRBJ2-2
size: -
D: -
DNA: TGCGCCAGCAGCTTAAGGGGTCGTAACACCGGGGAGCTGTTTTTT
CDR3: CASSLRGRNTGELFF

V: TRBV24-1
J: TRBJ1-1
size: medium-sized
D: -
DNA: TGTGCCACCAGTGATCCAATGAACACTGAAGCTTTCTTT
CDR3: CATSDPMNTEAFF

V: TRBV11-3
J: TRBJ2-2
size: -
D: TRBD1
DNA: TGTGCCAGCAGCCCGAGGACAGGGCAGAGCGGGGAGCTGTTTTTT
CDR3: CASSPRTGQSGELFF

V: TRBV5-6
J: TRBJ1-1
size: -
D: -
DNA: TGTGCCAGCAGCTTTTCAGGGTTCGAGACTGAAGCTTTCTTT
CDR3: CASSFSGFETEAFF

V: TRBV2
J: TRBJ2-1
size: -
D: TRBD1
DNA: TGTGCCAGCAGATCCCCCGGGACAGGGGAAAATGAGCAGTTCTTC
CDR3: CASRSPGTGENEQFF

V: TRBV5-1
J: TRBJ2-1
size: -
D: -
DNA: TGCGCCAGCAGCTTACGACTGGAGGGGTACAATGAGCAGTTCTTC
CDR3: CASSLRLEGYNEQFF

V: TRBV7-2
J: TRBJ1-2
size: -
D: -
DNA: TGTGCCAGCAGCCCCAAAGCGGGACTAAACTATGGCTACACCTTC
CDR3: CASSPKAGLNYGYTF

V: TRBV5-1
J: TRBJ2-3
size: -
D: TRBD2
DNA: TGCGCCAGCAGCTCCCTAACTAGCGGGGGGTCAACAGATACGCAGTATTTT
CDR3: CASSSLTSGGSTDTQYF

V: TRBV7-6
J: TRBJ2-7
size: -
D: -
DNA: TGTGCCAGCAGCTTAGCCGCGGACGGTACCTACGAGCAGTACTTC
CDR3: CASSLAADGTYEQYF

V: TRBV7-2
J: TRBJ1-2
size: -
D: -
DNA: TGTGCCAGCAGCTTAGACATGGGAGGGGGCTACACCTTC
CDR3: CASSLDMGGGYTF

V: TRBV5-4
J: TRBJ2-4
size: few
D: -
DNA: TGTGCCAGCAGCCTTTCGAACATTCAGTACTTC
CDR3: CASSLSNIQYF

V: TRBV9
J: TRBJ2-4
size: few
D: -
DNA: TGTGCCAGCAATGAGGGTGACGGCGACATTCAGTACTTC
CDR3: CASNEGDGDIQYF

V: TRBV18
J: TRBJ2-7
size: -
D: -
DNA: TGTGCCAGCTCACGATCCACAGTATCCTACGAGCAGTACTTC
CDR3: CASSRSTVSYEQYF

V: TRBV6-5
J: TRBJ2-7
size: -
D: -
DNA: TGTGCCAGCAGCCCGGAGGCGTCCCCTTACGAGCAGTACTTC
CDR3: CASSPEASPYEQYF

V: TRBV5-1
J: TRBJ2-2
size: -
D: -
DNA: TGCGCCAGCTTACCCGGGTACGGGAGCAACACCGGGGAGCTGTTTTTT
CDR3: CASLPGYGSNTGELFF

V: TRBV29-1
J: TRBJ2-1
size: -
D: TRBD2
DNA: TGCAGCGTTGTGAGGGGGGCTAGCGGGGACACAAACAATGAGCAGTTCTTC
CDR3: CSVVRGASGDTNNEQFF

V: TRBV5-4
J: TRBJ1-6
size: few
D: TRBD1
DNA: TGTGCCAGCAGCGTGCTTGAGAGACAGGGAAACTCACCCCTCCACTTT
CDR3: CASSVLERQGNSPLHF

V: TRBV5-1
J: TRBJ2-1
size: -
D: -
DNA: TGCGCCAGCAGCTCCGTCAATCCCTTGGGGCTAGGCCACAATGAGCAGTTCTTC
CDR3: CASSSVNPLGLGHNEQFF

V: TRBV15
J: TRBJ2-1
size: few
D: TRBD2
DNA: TGTGCCACCAGCAGGGATAGAGCGGGAGCGACCTACAATGAGCAGTTCTTC
CDR3: CATSRDRAGATYNEQFF

V: TRBV7-6
J: TRBJ2-7
size: -
D: -
DNA: TGTGCCAGCAGCTTTGGGCAGGGTGTGTACGAGCAGTACTTC
CDR3: CASSFGQGVYEQYF

V: TRBV11-3
J: TRBJ2-3
size: -
D: -
DNA: TGTGCCAGCACAAGCGGGCCAAGCACAGATACGCAGTATTTT
CDR3: CASTSGPSTDTQYF

V: TRBV5-1
J: TRBJ2-3
size: once
D: -
DNA: TGCGCCAGCAGCCAGACAGCGGGCACAGATACGCAGTATTTT
CDR3: CASSQTAGTDTQYF

V: TRBV15
J: TRBJ1-6
size: -
D: -
DNA: TGTGCCACCAGCAGAGATATCAGCGGGGGGGCTTCACCCCTCCACTTT
CDR3: CATSRDISGGASPLHF